The 5 T cell receptor beta chains listed next were all sequenced from one sample in a study of identical twins. TCRdb ran MiXCR on the 5' RACE reads and lists one entry per CDR3 protein. The data hold 1.5 million to 2 million distinct CDR3 sequences, with less than 40% observed a single time. Sequences were obtained from cord blood. Receptors originate from a newborn girl in good health.

V gene TRBV5-1 combines with J gene TRBJ2-7; D may be TRBD2 (6 bases). Trimming shortened V by 0 bases and J by 2 bases, and 15 bases separated the two germline ends. This CDR3 comprises 16 residues. The germline V gene encodes CDR1 SGHRS and CDR2 YFSETQ. The CDR3 coding sequence is TGCGCCAGCAGCTTGGGGGGACCATGGGAGGCCTACGAGCAGTACTTC. Encoded protein: CASSLGGPWEAYEQYF. Using reference TRBV5-1 and TRBJ2-7 for the parts outside the CDR3, the full variable domain is KAGVTQTPRYLIKTRGQQVTLSCSPISGHRSVSWYQQTPGQGLQFLFEYFSETQRNKGNFPGRFSGRQFSNSRSEMNVSTLELGDSALYLCASSLGGPWEAYEQYFGPGTRLTVT.

This chain connects TRBV20-1 to TRBJ2-7; D gene unclear. The germline V and J ends were trimmed by 3 bases and 4 bases, with 10 bases remaining between them. The germline V gene encodes CDR1 DFQATT and CDR2 SNEGSKA (reference sequence). The CDR3 extends over 12 amino acids. This CDR3 reads CSASGPDYEQYF. DNA of the CDR3: TGCAGTGCTAGTGGTCCAGATTACGAGCAGTACTTC.

This clonotype was counted a few times. This chain's CDR3 is CSARDRVQGVYGYTF. The CDR3 DNA is TGCAGTGCTAGAGATAGGGTGCAGGGAGTCTATGGCTACACCTTC. This chain joins TRBV20-1 and TRBJ1-2, with D possibly being TRBD1 (5 bases). Between the trimmed V and J ends, which lost 0 bases and 4 bases, there was a span of 15 bases. Per germline, CDR1 DFQATT and CDR2 SNEGSKA (reference sequence). The CDR3 is made up of 15 amino acids.

V is TRBV27 and J is TRBJ1-2, with D possibly matching TRBD1 (5 bases). Trimming took off 3 bases at V and 2 bases at J, with 16 bases between the two ends. Germline V CDR1 and CDR2: MNHEY, SMNVEV (reference sequence). CDR3 length equals 16 residues. CDR3 residues: CASSLWGGTKNYGYTF. The CDR3 bases are TGTGCCAGCAGTTTGTGGGGGGGGACCAAAAACTATGGCTACACCTTC.

A remark on this clonotype: One junction end does not reproduce the germline sequence, and a read error may be involved. This chain joins TRBV5-1 and TRBJ2-5; either TRBD1 or TRBD2 may fit D (6 bases each). The CDR3 sequence is 16 residues long. Germline lookup yields CDR1 SGHRS and CDR2 YFSETQ. Written as DNA, the CDR3 is TGCGCCGGCAGCTTGGGCCCAGCCAGAGGGGGGGAGACCCAGTACTTC. As protein: CAGSLGPARGGETQYF.